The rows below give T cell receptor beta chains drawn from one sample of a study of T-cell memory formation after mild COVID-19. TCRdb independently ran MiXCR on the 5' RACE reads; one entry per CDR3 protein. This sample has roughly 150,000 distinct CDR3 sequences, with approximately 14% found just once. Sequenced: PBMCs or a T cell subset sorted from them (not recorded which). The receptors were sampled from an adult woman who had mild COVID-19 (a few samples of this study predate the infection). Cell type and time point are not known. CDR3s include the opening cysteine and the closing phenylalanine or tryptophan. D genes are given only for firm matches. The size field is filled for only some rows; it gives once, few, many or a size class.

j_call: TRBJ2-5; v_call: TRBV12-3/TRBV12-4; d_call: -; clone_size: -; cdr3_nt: TGTGCCAGCAGACGACAGGAAGAGACCCAGTACTTC; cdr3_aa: CASRRQEETQYF
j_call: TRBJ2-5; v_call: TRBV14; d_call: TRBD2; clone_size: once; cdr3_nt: TGTGCCAGCAGCCCCCGGGTAGCGGGGGCCCTATCGCAAGAGACCCAGTACTTC; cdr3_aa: CASSPRVAGALSQETQYF
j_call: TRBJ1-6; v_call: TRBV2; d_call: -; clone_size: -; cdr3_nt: TGTGCCAGCAGGGCTGTGGGGGAGGGTTCACCCCTCCACTTT; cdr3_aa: CASRAVGEGSPLHF
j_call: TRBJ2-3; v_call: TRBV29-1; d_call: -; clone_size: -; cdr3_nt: TGCAGCGTTGAGGGCCCCGGGACTACGCAGTATTTT; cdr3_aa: CSVEGPGTTQYF
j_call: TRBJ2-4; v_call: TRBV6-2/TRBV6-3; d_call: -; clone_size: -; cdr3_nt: TGTGCCAGCAGTTACGGCTGGGCCGTGGAGAACATTCAGTACTTC; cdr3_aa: CASSYGWAVENIQYF
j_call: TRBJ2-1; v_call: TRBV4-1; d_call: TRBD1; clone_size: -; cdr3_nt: TGCGCCAGCAGCCAAACGGACAGGGCTACCTACAATGAGCAGTTCTTC; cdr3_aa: CASSQTDRATYNEQFF
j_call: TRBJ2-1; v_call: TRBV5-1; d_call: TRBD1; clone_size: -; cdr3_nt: TGCGCCAGCAGGGGACAGGGCTTCAATGAGCAGTTCTTC; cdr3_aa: CASRGQGFNEQFF
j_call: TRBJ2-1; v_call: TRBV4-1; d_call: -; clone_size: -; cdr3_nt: TGCGCCAGCAGCCAAGACCCCGGGAAAGTCTACAATGAGCAGTTCTTC; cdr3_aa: CASSQDPGKVYNEQFF
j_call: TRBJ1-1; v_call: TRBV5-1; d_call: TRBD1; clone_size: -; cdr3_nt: TGCGCCAGCAGCTTTCTGGACAGGGTAGAAGCTTTCTTT; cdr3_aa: CASSFLDRVEAFF
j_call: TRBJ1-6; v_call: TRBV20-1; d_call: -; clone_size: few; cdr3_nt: TGCAGTGCTAGGGAGCCCTTCTATAATTCACCCCTCCACTTT; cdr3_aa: CSAREPFYNSPLHF
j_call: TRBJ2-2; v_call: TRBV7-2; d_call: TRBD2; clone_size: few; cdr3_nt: TGTGCCAGCAGCCGGCTAGCGGGAGGGCCGGGAGGGGAGCTGTTTTTT; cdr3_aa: CASSRLAGGPGGELFF
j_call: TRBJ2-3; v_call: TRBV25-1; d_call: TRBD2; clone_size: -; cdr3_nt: TGTGCCAGCAGTGAATCCTCGACTAGCGGGGGGGCAGAGGATACGCAGTATTTT; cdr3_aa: CASSESSTSGGAEDTQYF
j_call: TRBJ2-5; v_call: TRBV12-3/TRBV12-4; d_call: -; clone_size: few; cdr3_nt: TGTGCCAGCAGTTTAGCGCGGGAGACCCAGTACTTC; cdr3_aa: CASSLARETQYF
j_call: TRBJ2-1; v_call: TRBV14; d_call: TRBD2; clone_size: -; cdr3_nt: TGTGCCAGCAGCCAAGATCCGAGGGAGTCCCAGCGGGACTACAATGAGCAGTTCTTC; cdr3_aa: CASSQDPRESQRDYNEQFF
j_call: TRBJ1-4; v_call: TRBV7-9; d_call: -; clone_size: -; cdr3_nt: TGTGCCAGCAGCTTCAACCCGGACAGTGGCCATGAAAAACTGTTTTTT; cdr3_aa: CASSFNPDSGHEKLFF
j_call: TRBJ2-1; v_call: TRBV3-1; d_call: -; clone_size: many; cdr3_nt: TGTGCCAGCAGCCCCCGCGGGATGTACAATGAGCAGTTCTTC; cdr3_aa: CASSPRGMYNEQFF
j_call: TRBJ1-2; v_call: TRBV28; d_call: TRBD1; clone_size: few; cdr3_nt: TGTGCCAGCAGACGGACAGGGGTTCATGGCTACACCTTC; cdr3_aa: CASRRTGVHGYTF